The rows below give T cell receptor beta chains drawn from one sample of a study of radiotherapy plus CTLA-4 blockade in lung cancer. Assay: immunoSEQ multiplex PCR; the TCRdb copy retains only in-frame clones and omits some. In the table there are approximately 38,000 clones, 80% to 90% of which are singletons. This specimen was peripheral blood, taken from a patient treated with radiotherapy plus ipilimumab. The receptors stem from a human donor with non-small cell lung cancer whose response to radiotherapy plus ipilimumab could not be evaluated. Both conserved end residues are part of each CDR3. A D gene is named only where the DNA matches it firmly. Rows may omit the clone size; those that give it use once, few, many or a size class.

d_call,j_call,clone_size,v_call,cdr3_nt,cdr3_aa
TRBD2,TRBJ2-3,-,TRBV7-9,TGTGCCAGCAGCTCTCGGGGGGCGCAGTATTTT,CASSSRGAQYF
-,TRBJ1-6,-,TRBV4-1,TGCGCCAGCAGCCAAGATCAACAGGGAAATTCACCCCTCCACTTT,CASSQDQQGNSPLHF
TRBD1,TRBJ1-2,-,TRBV28,TGTGCCAGCACAACCCGCAGGGGGCCGGACTATGGCTACACCTTC,CASTTRRGPDYGYTF
TRBD2,TRBJ2-1,-,TRBV5-1,TGCGCCAGCAGCTGGAGCGGGGGGGCCAATTCGCATGAGCAGTTCTTC,CASSWSGGANSHEQFF
-,TRBJ1-1,-,TRBV2,TGTGCCAGCAGTGAGGGCAGGAACACTGAAGCTTTCTTT,CASSEGRNTEAFF
-,TRBJ2-7,-,TRBV6-5,TGTGCCGCTTGGGTGGGGGCGCCCTACGAGCAGTACTTC,CAAWVGAPYEQYF
-,TRBJ1-1,-,TRBV7-9,TGTGCCAGCAGCCCGACACCTCCCAACGCTGAAGCTTTCTTT,CASSPTPPNAEAFF
-,TRBJ2-1,once,TRBV5-5,TGTGCCAGCAGCTCCCTTGTAGGCAGGGACTCCTACAATGAGCAGTTCTTC,CASSSLVGRDSYNEQFF
-,TRBJ2-1,-,TRBV12-5,TGTGCTAGTGGTTTGTCGTACAGCGGAGACAGGAATGAGCAGTTCTTC,CASGLSYSGDRNEQFF
-,TRBJ1-1,-,TRBV7-2,TGTGCCAGCAGCTCTCCGACTCTCAACACTGAAGCTTTCTTT,CASSSPTLNTEAFF
-,TRBJ2-3,-,TRBV18,TGTGCCAGCTCACGCTCCGGGGACACAGATACGCAGTATTTT,CASSRSGDTDTQYF
-,TRBJ1-1,-,TRBV6-1,TGTGCCAGCAGCGACAGCAACACTGAAGCTTTCTTT,CASSDSNTEAFF
-,TRBJ1-5,-,TRBV2,TGTGCCAGCAGTGAATCGACTGCCGGGCCCCAGCATTTT,CASSESTAGPQHF
-,TRBJ2-7,-,TRBV7-6,TGTGCCAGCAGCTCTCGGAGGGGTGGAGAGCAGTACTTC,CASSSRRGGEQYF
TRBD1,TRBJ2-2,-,TRBV9,TGTGCCAGCGAGGGGGCGGTGAACACCGGGGAGCTGTTTTTT,CASEGAVNTGELFF
-,TRBJ1-2,once,TRBV21-1,TGTGCCAGCAGGACAGGCAATGGCTACACCTTC,CASRTGNGYTF
-,TRBJ2-7,once,TRBV28,TGTGCCAGCAGCCCGGGACAAAGACCCTACGAGCAGTACTTC,CASSPGQRPYEQYF
TRBD2,TRBJ2-3,-,TRBV25-1,TGTGCCTCCGGGCGGGCTAGCGGGGGAGCAGATACGCAGTATTTT,CASGRASGGADTQYF
-,TRBJ1-6,once,TRBV9,TGTGCCAGCAGCGTAGGGAAGACAGGTTCACCCCTCCACTTT,CASSVGKTGSPLHF
TRBD2,TRBJ2-1,once,TRBV11-2,TGTGCCAGCAGCCGAGCCGGGGGGAGGTACAATGAGCAGTTCTTC,CASSRAGGRYNEQFF
TRBD2,TRBJ2-1,-,TRBV25-1,TGTGCCAGCAGCTACGGACTAGCCCAGTTCTTC,CASSYGLAQFF
-,TRBJ1-2,-,TRBV28,TGTGCCAGCACCGCCCCCCTGGTGGTAGTAAGTGGCTACACCTTC,CASTAPLVVVSGYTF
-,TRBJ2-7,-,TRBV11-2,TGTGCCAGCAGCCCCAGGGGCCTATCGTCGAGCGAGCAGTACTTC,CASSPRGLSSSEQYF
-,TRBJ1-1,once,TRBV5-1,TGCGCCAGCAGCCCAAGACAGGCGAACACTGAAGCTTTCTTT,CASSPRQANTEAFF
-,TRBJ1-5,-,TRBV6-4,TGTGCCAGCAGTGAGGACAGCAGGAGAGGCAATCAGCCCCAGCATTTT,CASSEDSRRGNQPQHF
TRBD1,TRBJ2-7,-,TRBV7-3,TGTGCCAGCAGCTTAAACCCGGGACAGGTCGGGGCCTACGAGCAGTACTTC,CASSLNPGQVGAYEQYF
-,TRBJ1-1,once,TRBV19,TGTGCCAGTAGACCCGGACAGCACACTGAAGCTTTCTTT,CASRPGQHTEAFF
-,TRBJ1-1,-,TRBV19,TGTGCCAGTAGTATAGTCAGGAAGGCAGGGGCCGACACTGAAGCTTTCTTT,CASSIVRKAGADTEAFF
-,TRBJ2-3,-,TRBV4-2,TGTGCCAGCAGCCAAGCCCCAGGGGGACTCACTAGCACAGATACGCAGTATTTT,CASSQAPGGLTSTDTQYF
-,TRBJ2-2,-,TRBV5-4,TGTGCCAGCGGAGATTCACAGGCGCGCACCGGGGAGCTGTTTTTT,CASGDSQARTGELFF
-,TRBJ1-2,-,TRBV7-8,TGTGCCAGCAGCCGAAACAGGGAATACGGCTACACCTTC,CASSRNREYGYTF
TRBD1,TRBJ2-5,-,TRBV7-7,TGTGCTACGGCCAGGGGGCGAAAGGAGACCCAGTACTTC,CATARGRKETQYF
-,TRBJ2-3,-,TRBV4-3,TGCGCCAGCAGCCAAGTCAGGACAGATACGCAGTATTTT,CASSQVRTDTQYF
-,TRBJ2-1,-,TRBV7-9,TGTGCCAGCAGCCCTAGGACAGAAAATGAGCAGTTCTTC,CASSPRTENEQFF
TRBD1,TRBJ2-7,-,TRBV7-2,TGTGCCAGCAGCTTAGTAGGGACAGGGGTGGGGGAGCAGTACTTC,CASSLVGTGVGEQYF
TRBD1,TRBJ2-7,-,TRBV15,TGTGCCACCAGCCGGGACAGGGTAACCGGTGAGCAGTACTTC,CATSRDRVTGEQYF